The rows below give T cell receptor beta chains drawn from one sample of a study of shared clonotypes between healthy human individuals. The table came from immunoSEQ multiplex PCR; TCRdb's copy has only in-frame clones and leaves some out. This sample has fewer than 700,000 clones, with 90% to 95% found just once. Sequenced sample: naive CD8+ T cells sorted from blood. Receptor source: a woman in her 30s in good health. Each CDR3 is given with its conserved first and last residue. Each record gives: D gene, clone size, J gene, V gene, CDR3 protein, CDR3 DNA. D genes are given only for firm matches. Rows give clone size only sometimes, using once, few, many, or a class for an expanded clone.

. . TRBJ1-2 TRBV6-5 CASSGLRLGYTF TGTGCCTCTTCGGGTCTTCGGCTTGGCTACACCTTC
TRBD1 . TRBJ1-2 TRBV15 CATRKTGDGYGYTF TGTGCCACCAGAAAGACAGGGGATGGGTATGGCTACACCTTC
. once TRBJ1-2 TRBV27 CASSTAAGAGGYTF TGTGCCAGCAGTACCGCGGCAGGGGCAGGTGGCTACACCTTC
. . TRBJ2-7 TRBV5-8 CASSFTGRFEDEQYF TGTGCCAGCAGCTTTACAGGGAGATTTGAGGACGAGCAGTACTTC
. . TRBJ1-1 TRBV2 CASSEAAIHVLNTEAFF TGTGCCAGCAGTGAAGCGGCCATCCACGTCCTTAACACTGAAGCTTTCTTT
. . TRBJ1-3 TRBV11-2 CASRPEHSGNTIYF TGTGCCAGCAGACCAGAGCACTCTGGAAACACCATATATTTT
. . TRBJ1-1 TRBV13 CASSLESGVNTEAFF TGTGCCAGCAGCTTAGAATCCGGCGTCAACACTGAAGCTTTCTTT
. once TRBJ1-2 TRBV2 CASSNRDIYGYTF TGTGCCAGCAGCAACCGGGACATTTATGGCTACACCTTC
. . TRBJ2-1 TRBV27 CASRFRYNEQFF TGTGCCAGCCGGTTCCGGTACAATGAGCAGTTCTTC
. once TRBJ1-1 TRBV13 CASSSSLRTEAFF TGTGCCAGCTCGAGTTCCCTTCGCACTGAAGCTTTCTTT
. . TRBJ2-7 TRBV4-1 CASSQGEGSPYEQYF TGCGCCAGCAGCCAAGGCGAGGGATCTCCCTACGAGCAGTACTTC
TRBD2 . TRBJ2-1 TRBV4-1 CASSQDPQREGNEQFF TGCGCCAGCAGCCAAGATCCCCAGCGGGAGGGCAATGAGCAGTTCTTC
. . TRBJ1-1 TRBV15 CATSRTGGGIWNTEAFF TGTGCCACCAGCAGAACAGGAGGAGGGATATGGAACACTGAAGCTTTCTTT